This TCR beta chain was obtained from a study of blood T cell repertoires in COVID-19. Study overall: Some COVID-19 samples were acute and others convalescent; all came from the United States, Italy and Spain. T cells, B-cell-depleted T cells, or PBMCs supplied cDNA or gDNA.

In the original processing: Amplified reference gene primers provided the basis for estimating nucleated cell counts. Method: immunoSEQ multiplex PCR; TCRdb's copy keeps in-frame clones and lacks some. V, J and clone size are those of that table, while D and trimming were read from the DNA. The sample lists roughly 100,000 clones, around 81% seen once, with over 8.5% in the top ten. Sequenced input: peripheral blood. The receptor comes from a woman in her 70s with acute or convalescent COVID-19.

CDR3 region: CAWSVQHLNTEAFF. Here the CDR3 DNA reads TGTGCCTGGAGTGTACAACACCTGAACACTGAAGCTTTCTTT. The rearrangement links TRBV30 to TRBJ1-1; D gene ambiguous. Germline V CDR1 and CDR2: GTSNPN, SVGIG (reference sequence). This CDR3 is 14 amino acids long. V lost 0 bases to trimming and J lost 0 bases, with 8 bases between them.